Given below is one TCR beta chain in context. Only in-frame clones appear in the TCRdb table, and some are missing; sequencing was by immunoSEQ multiplex PCR. The data contain under 250,000 clones, about 85% of them singletons. These data are taken from a study of blood T cell repertoires in COVID-19. The clonotype was recovered from a woman aged 55-70 years who had recovered from COVID-19. The sequencing sample was made of peripheral blood.

This chain's CDR3 is CASSRRDRAFF. In DNA, the CDR3 is TGTGCCAGCAGCCGACGGGACAGAGCTTTCTTT. The chain has TRBV3-1 (or the pseudogene TRBV3-2) and TRBJ1-1; 7 nucleotides align to TRBD1. The CDR3 has 11 amino acids. Germline assignment: CDR1 LGHDT and CDR2 YNNKEL (reference sequence). V shed 4 bases and J 10 bases; nucleotides not matched to a gene: 3.